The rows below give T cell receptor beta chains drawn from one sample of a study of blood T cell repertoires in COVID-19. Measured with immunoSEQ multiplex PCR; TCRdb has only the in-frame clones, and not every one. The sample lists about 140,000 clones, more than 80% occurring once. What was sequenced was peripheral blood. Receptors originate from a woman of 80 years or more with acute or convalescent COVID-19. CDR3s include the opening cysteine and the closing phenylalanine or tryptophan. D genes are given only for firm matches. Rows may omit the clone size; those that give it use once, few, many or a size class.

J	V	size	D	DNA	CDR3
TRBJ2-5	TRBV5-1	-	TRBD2	TGCGCCACCAATCTCGGCGGGGGGGCTTTCGGAGAGACCCAGTACTTC	CATNLGGGAFGETQYF
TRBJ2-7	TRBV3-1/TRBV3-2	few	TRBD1	TGTGCCAGCAGCCACCGGGACAGCTACGAGCAGTACTTC	CASSHRDSYEQYF
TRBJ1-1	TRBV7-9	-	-	TGTGCCAGCAGCTTAGGGGCACCGGTAGACACTGAAGCTTTCTTT	CASSLGAPVDTEAFF
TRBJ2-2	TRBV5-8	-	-	TGTGCCAGCAGCTTGTTAACAGCTTCGAACACCGGGGAGCTGTTTTTT	CASSLLTASNTGELFF
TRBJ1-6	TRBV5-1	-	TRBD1	TGCGCCAGCAGCTGGACAGGGGGGAATTCACCCCTCCACTTT	CASSWTGGNSPLHF
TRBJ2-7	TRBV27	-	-	TGTGCCAGCAGTTTATCACTTGCCTACGAGCAGTACTTC	CASSLSLAYEQYF
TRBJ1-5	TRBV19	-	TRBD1	TGTGCCAGTAGTCGGAATGGACAGGGGGCCAATCAGCCCCAGCATTTT	CASSRNGQGANQPQHF
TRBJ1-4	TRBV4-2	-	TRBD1	TGTGCCAGCAGCCAAGATCTGGACAGGGAGGGATCTAATGAAAAACTGTTTTTT	CASSQDLDREGSNEKLFF
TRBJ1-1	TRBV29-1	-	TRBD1	TGCAGCGTTGGGACAGGGCTTGAAGCTTTCTTT	CSVGTGLEAFF
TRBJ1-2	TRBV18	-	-	TGTGCCAGCTCACCACGAGAAACGCGGGTTTATGGCTACACCTTC	CASSPRETRVYGYTF
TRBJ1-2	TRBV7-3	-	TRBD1	TGTGCCAGCAGCTTGACAGGGGGCGGCTATGGCTACACCTTC	CASSLTGGGYGYTF
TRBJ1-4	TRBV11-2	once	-	TGTGCCAGCAGCCAGACGGCAGGGGTTAATGAAAAACTGTTTTTT	CASSQTAGVNEKLFF
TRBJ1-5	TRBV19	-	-	TGTGCCAGTAGTATCCAGATTAGCAATCAGCCCCAGCATTTT	CASSIQISNQPQHF
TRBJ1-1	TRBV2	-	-	TGTGCCAGCTTCAGGGAAATGAACACTGAAGCTTTCTTT	CASFREMNTEAFF
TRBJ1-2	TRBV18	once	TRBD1	TGTGCCAGCTCGCAAGGGACAGGAGTCTATGGCTACACCTTC	CASSQGTGVYGYTF
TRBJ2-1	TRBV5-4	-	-	TGTGCCAGCAGCCCCGGACTCTTAAGCTCCTACAATGAGCAGTTCTTC	CASSPGLLSSYNEQFF
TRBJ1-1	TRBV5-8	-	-	TGTGCCAGCAACCAGGGTGAAGTGAACACTGAAGCTTTCTTT	CASNQGEVNTEAFF
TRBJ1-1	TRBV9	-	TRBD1	TGTGCCAGCAGCGTAGCTGGGACCGGGACAGGGAAAGCTTTCTTT	CASSVAGTGTGKAFF
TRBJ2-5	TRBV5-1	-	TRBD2	TGCGCCAGCAGCCGTTTCGCGGGGGACCTCTCAGAGACCCAGTACTTC	CASSRFAGDLSETQYF
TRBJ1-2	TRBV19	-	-	TGTGCCAGTAGTATTAATGAGGTCGGCTACACCTTC	CASSINEVGYTF
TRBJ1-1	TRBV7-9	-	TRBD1	TGTGCCAGCAGCCCACGGACAGGGTTGGTGGAAACTGAAGCTTTCTTT	CASSPRTGLVETEAFF
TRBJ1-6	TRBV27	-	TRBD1	TGTGCCAGCAGTGGCCAGGGGGCATATTCACCCCTCCACTTT	CASSGQGAYSPLHF
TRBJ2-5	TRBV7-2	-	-	TGTGCCAGCAGCTCGCGGGTCCGGGAGACCCAGTACTTC	CASSSRVRETQYF
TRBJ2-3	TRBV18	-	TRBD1	TGTGCCAGCTCACCAAACAGGGGTGATACGCAGTATTTT	CASSPNRGDTQYF
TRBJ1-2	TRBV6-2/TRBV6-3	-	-	TGTGCCAGCAGTCCGACAGACATCTATTACTATGGCTACACCTTC	CASSPTDIYYYGYTF
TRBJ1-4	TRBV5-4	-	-	TGTGCCAGCAGCGATTGGACAGAGATTCCTAATGAAAAACTGTTTTTT	CASSDWTEIPNEKLFF
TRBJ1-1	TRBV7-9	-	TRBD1	TGTGCCAGCAGCTCACAGGGGGGAGGAGGCACTGAAGCTTTCTTT	CASSSQGGGGTEAFF
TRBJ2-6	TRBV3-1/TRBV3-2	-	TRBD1	TGTGCCAGCAGCCAAGATCTTAGGGGGCTTGGGGCCAACGTCCTGACTTTC	CASSQDLRGLGANVLTF
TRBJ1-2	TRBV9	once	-	TGTGCCAGCAGCGGCCGGGGAGAGGGCTACACCTTC	CASSGRGEGYTF
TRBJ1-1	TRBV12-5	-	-	TGTGCTAGTGGCCCCAGGGGAACGGCTTTCTTT	CASGPRGTAFF
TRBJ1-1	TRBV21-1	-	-	TGTGCCAGCAGCACCACCAGGGGGGCTATGAACACTGAAGCTTTCTTT	CASSTTRGAMNTEAFF
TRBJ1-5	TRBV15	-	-	TGTGCCACCAGCAGAGATCTTACCGCCAGGGTTAGCCAGCCCCAGCATTTT	CATSRDLTARVSQPQHF
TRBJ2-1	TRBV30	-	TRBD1	TGTGCCTGGAGTGGACAGGGGGCGAGGTTAGGCAATGAGCAGTTCTTC	CAWSGQGARLGNEQFF
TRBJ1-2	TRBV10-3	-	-	TGTGCCATCAGTGAGCCCGGGGGGCGGAAGGACTATGGCTACACCTTC	CAISEPGGRKDYGYTF
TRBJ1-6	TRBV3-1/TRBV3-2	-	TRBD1	TGTGCCAGCAGCCCCCGGGACAGACTTAATTCACCCCTCCACTTT	CASSPRDRLNSPLHF
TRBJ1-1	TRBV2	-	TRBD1	TGTGCCACCCGAGGACAGGGAGACACTGAAGCTTTCTTT	CATRGQGDTEAFF
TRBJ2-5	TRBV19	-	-	TGTGCCAGTAGTATGCTTAGAGACCAAGAGACCCAGTACTTC	CASSMLRDQETQYF
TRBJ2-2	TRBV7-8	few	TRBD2	TGTGCCAGCAGCTCGGGACTAGGGCGGACCGGGGAGCTGTTTTTT	CASSSGLGRTGELFF
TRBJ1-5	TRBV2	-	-	TGTGCCAGCAGTCAAAACAGGGATCGCAATCAGCCCCAGCATTTT	CASSQNRDRNQPQHF
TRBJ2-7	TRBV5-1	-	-	TGCGCCAGCAGCTTGGTCTCAGGCAACTCCTACGAGCAGTACTTC	CASSLVSGNSYEQYF
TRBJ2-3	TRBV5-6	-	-	TGTGCCAGCAGCTTGGATTTTCCCAGGGCCGGAGATACGCAGTATTTT	CASSLDFPRAGDTQYF